The 24 T cell receptor beta chains presented below share a single source sample, sequenced in a study of T-cell reconstitution after alpha-beta-depleted transplantation in children. It was with unique molecular identifiers that the TCRbeta library was prepared. Each CDR3 protein is one row after TCRdb ran MiXCR on the PCR reads. Of roughly 100,000 distinct CDR3 sequences listed, approximately 5.4% are singletons. The sample consisted of PBMCs, mostly from graft donor cells, taken 60 days after TCRalphabeta/CD19-depleted stem cell transplant. These TCRs come from a female patient aged 2 to 10 who had a stem cell transplant for Fanconi anemia, so the T cells may come from the graft donor.

This sequence joins TRBV20-1 and TRBJ2-5; 8 bases map to TRBD2. The germline V gene encodes CDR1 DFQATT and CDR2 SNEGSKA (reference sequence). The length of the CDR3 is 19 residues. Unmatched junction bases numbered 21, after V lost 3 bases and J lost 3 bases. The CDR3 region has the DNA TGCAGTGCTAGGGGAGAGGGCCTGGTTGGCGGGGGGCCGGAAGAGACCCAGTACTTC. This sequence encodes CSARGEGLVGGGPEETQYF.

This clonotype was picked up a small number of times. J is TRBJ2-7 and V is TRBV7-2; 7 bases agree with TRBD1. Germline CDR1 SGHTA, CDR2 FQGNSA. The CDR3 contains 15 residues. The V segment lost 5 bases and the J segment 2 bases; nucleotides outside the gene matches: 9. CDR3 sequence: CASSPGQSFAYEQYF. The CDR3 coding sequence is TGTGCCAGCAGCCCGGGACAGAGCTTTGCCTACGAGCAGTACTTC.

This clonotype has at least ten counts. The rearrangement links TRBV7-9 to TRBJ2-3, with 7 bases fitting TRBD2. CDR3 length equals 16 residues. V lost 4 bases, J lost 6 bases, and 13 bases stayed unmatched. Germline lookup yields CDR1 SEHNR and CDR2 FQNEAQ (reference sequence). CDR3 residues: CASSSSRDYPWDTQYF. The CDR3 DNA is TGTGCCAGCAGCTCGTCTCGGGACTACCCCTGGGATACGCAGTATTTT.

This clonotype was counted many times. J is TRBJ2-1 and V is TRBV9, with D perhaps matching TRBD1 (6 bases). Germline-derived CDR1 and CDR2 are SGDLS and YYNGEE. The CDR3 has 14 amino acids. V was trimmed by 5 bases and J by 4 bases, leaving 13 bases between them. Here the CDR3 reads CASSRDIFYNEQFF. The DNA for the CDR3 is TGTGCCAGCAGTCGGGACATATTTTACAATGAGCAGTTCTTC.

V is TRBV20-1 and J is TRBJ2-1, with 12 bases matching TRBD2. CDR3 length: 12 residues. Germline-derived CDR1 and CDR2 are DFQATT and SNEGSKA (reference sequence). J gave up 13 bases and V 3 bases, and 4 bases lay outside the gene matches. The CDR3 here is CSASRLAGAQFF. In DNA, the CDR3 is TGCAGTGCTAGTAGACTAGCGGGAGCCCAGTTCTTC.

With respect to this clonotype: Being one base from a much bigger clone, this may be a read error. The chain combines TRBV5-1 with TRBJ2-3, with 7 positions matching TRBD1. Germline CDR1 reads SGHRS; CDR2 reads YFSETQ. The CDR3 is 15 amino acids. DNA for the CDR3: TGCGCCAGCATTAAGGGGGCGCCAAAGGAAGATACGGAGTATTTT. Residues: CASIKGAPKEDTEYF.

Comment on this clonotype: Compared with germline, one end of the junction differs, possibly owing to a read error. The J gene is TRBJ2-7, the V gene TRBV18; TRBD2 agrees at 12 bases. Germline CDR1 reads KGHSH; CDR2 reads LQKENI. The CDR3 runs 15 residues. The CDR3: CASSIPGLAGDEQCF. DNA of the CDR3: TGTGCCAGCTCGATTCCGGGACTAGCGGGTGACGAGCAGTGCTTC.

This clonotype has only a few counts. This chain links TRBV6-4 with TRBJ2-2, with D perhaps given as TRBD1 or TRBD2 (5 bases each). CDR1 is MRHNA and CDR2 is SNTAGT in the germline V gene. The V and J ends lost 7 bases and 6 bases respectively, with 18 bases between them. The CDR3 contains 15 residues. CDR3 region: CASMKGPTGAGELFF. The CDR3 DNA is TGTGCCAGCATGAAGGGACCGACGGGTGCCGGGGAGCTGTTTTTT.

This clonotype was observed at least ten times. V and J are TRBV12-3 or TRBV12-4 and TRBJ2-2; 8 positions agree with TRBD1. The junction had 12 bases not matched to a gene; V was cut back by 6 bases and J by 0 bases. The CDR3 loop spans 18 amino acids. CDR3 amino acids: CASRERRRGPSNTGELFF. CDR3 DNA sequence: TGTGCCAGCAGGGAAAGACGCAGGGGGCCCTCGAACACCGGGGAGCTGTTTTTT.

At least ten counts were recorded for this clonotype. V and J are TRBV6-1 and TRBJ2-1; 9 nucleotides match TRBD2. The V segment lost 4 bases and the J segment 7 bases; nucleotides outside the gene matches: 8. This CDR3 has 15 residues. Germline values: CDR1 MNHNS, CDR2 SASEGT. In nucleotides, the CDR3 is TGTGCCAGCAGTGGTCTAGCGGGAAGTGAGAATGAGCAGTTCTTC. Translating it yields CASSGLAGSENEQFF.

This clonotype has ten or more counts. The gene calls are TRBV29-1 and TRBJ2-1; 11 nucleotides align to TRBD2. Per germline, CDR1 SQVTM and CDR2 ANQGSEA. V lost 7 bases to trimming and J lost 2 bases; unmatched junction nucleotides: 13. This CDR3 spans 17 amino acids. CDR3 DNA: TGCAGCGGTGAGGGGCTAGCGGGAGGTAGAGCCTACAATGAGCAGTTCTTC. Encoded protein: CSGEGLAGGRAYNEQFF.

This clonotype was seen many times. The chain employs TRBV30 and TRBJ1-2, with D unclear. This CDR3 spans 13 amino acids. The germline gives CDR1 GTSNPN, CDR2 SVGIG (reference sequence). Deletions cut 0 bases from V and 5 bases from J, with 10 bases between. The CDR3 DNA reads TGTGCCTGGAGTGTACTTATGGGGTATGGCTACACCTTC. Protein product: CAWSVLMGYGYTF.

This clonotype was recorded many times. This chain joins TRBV12-3 or TRBV12-4 and TRBJ2-7, with 7 bases matching TRBD1. The CDR3 runs 13 residues. Unmatched junction bases numbered 0, after V lost 4 bases and J lost 0 bases. The CDR3 DNA sequence: TGTGCCAGCAGTTACAGGGGCTCCTACGAGCAGTACTTC. Its translation is CASSYRGSYEQYF.

This clonotype came up a few times. The V and J genes are TRBV6-5 and TRBJ2-5; D assignment may be TRBD1 or TRBD2 (5 bases each). V was shortened by 3 bases and J by 7 bases, with 18 bases between the two germline ends. Per germline, CDR1 MNHEY and CDR2 SVGAGI. The CDR3 contains 15 residues. In nucleotides, the CDR3 is TGTGCCAGCAGTTATATGGGACCCGCCATCGGGACCCAGTACTTC. This codes for CASSYMGPAIGTQYF.

The V gene is TRBV6-5, the J gene TRBJ2-5; 8 bases fit TRBD2. CDR3 length equals 14 residues. The germline CDR1 and CDR2 sequences are MNHEY and SVGAGI. Trimming removed 3 bases from V and 3 bases from J; junction bases left unmatched: 3. The CDR3 spells CASSYLSGKETQYF. As DNA, the CDR3 is TGTGCCAGCAGTTATCTTAGCGGGAAAGAGACCCAGTACTTC.

This clonotype turned up a few times. This sequence joins TRBV18 and TRBJ1-5; D ambiguous. The V end was cut by 3 bases, the J end by 1 base, with 10 bases between. CDR1 and CDR2 (germline): KGHSH, LQKENI. This CDR3 spans 15 amino acids. In DNA form, the CDR3 reads TGTGCCAGCTCACCGAGCGACCGAAGCAATCAGCCCCAGCATTTT. This encodes CASSPSDRSNQPQHF. The full variable domain, in which reference TRBV18 and TRBJ1-5 provide the parts outside the CDR3, is NAGVMQNPRHLVRRRGQEARLRCSPMKGHSHVYWYRQLPEEGLKFMVYLQKENIIDESGMPKERFSAEFPKEGPSILRIQQVVRGDSAAYFCASSPSDRSNQPQHFGDGTRLSIL.

At least ten counts were recorded for this clonotype. The chain uses TRBV6-5 and TRBJ2-3, with 13 bases lining up with TRBD2. With V trimmed by 0 bases and J by 4 bases, 1 base remained unmatched. This CDR3 spans 16 amino acids. The germline V gene encodes CDR1 MNHEY and CDR2 SVGAGI. The CDR3 sequence is CASSYSGLAGADTQYF. The CDR3, as DNA: TGTGCCAGCAGTTACTCCGGACTAGCGGGGGCAGATACGCAGTATTTT.

This clonotype has at least ten counts. The rearrangement uses TRBV29-1 and TRBJ2-2; tentatively, D is TRBD2 (5 bases). V lost 1 base, J lost 4 bases, and 7 bases lay in between. This CDR3 region has 13 residues. Per the germline V gene, CDR1 is SQVTM and CDR2 is ANQGSEA. The CDR3 DNA is TGCAGCGTTGAAGGCCGGGGCACCGGGGAGCTGTTTTTT. Translation: CSVEGRGTGELFF.

This clonotype was detected many times. The chain joins TRBV29-1 to TRBJ2-7; 12 nucleotides agree with TRBD2. The J segment lost 2 bases and the V segment lost 7 bases, leaving 0 bases of the junction unmatched. CDR3 length: 12 amino acids. Germline CDR1 and CDR2: SQVTM and ANQGSEA. The CDR3, as DNA: TGCAGCGCTAGCGGGGGGGCCTACGAGCAGTACTTC. This gives the protein CSASGGAYEQYF.

Ten or more counts support this clonotype. The chain has TRBV7-2 and TRBJ2-7; 8 bases line up with TRBD1. Trimming at V came to 0 bases and at J to 0 bases, leaving 10 bases not matched to a gene. Germline loops: CDR1 SGHTA, CDR2 FQGNSA. The CDR3 extends over 18 amino acids. CDR3 sequence: CASSLAPPGQVSSYEQYF. The CDR3 DNA follows: TGTGCCAGCAGCTTAGCACCGCCGGGACAGGTTAGCTCCTACGAGCAGTACTTC.

Ten or more counts support this clonotype. The gene calls are TRBV5-1 and TRBJ1-1; D ambiguous. The V and J ends lost 2 bases and 4 bases respectively, with 9 bases between them. Per germline, CDR1 SGHRS and CDR2 YFSETQ. This CDR3 spans 13 amino acids. Written as DNA, the CDR3 is TGCGCCAGCAGCTTTGAACGAGCCACTGAAGCTTTCTTT. Translation gives CASSFERATEAFF.

This clonotype was seen repeatedly, ten times or more. J is TRBJ2-3 and V is TRBV28; the D gene could be TRBD1 or TRBD2 (6 bases each). CDR1 is MDHEN and CDR2 is SYDVKM in the germline V gene. Trimming removed 0 bases from V and 4 bases from J, with 11 bases in between. The CDR3 spans 15 residues. DNA for the CDR3: TGTGCCAGCAGTTTATGGGGGGGCCTAGCAGATACGCAGTATTTT. Translating gives CASSLWGGLADTQYF.

This clonotype has ten or more counts. The rearrangement joins TRBV7-8 to TRBJ2-1; 10 nucleotides match TRBD2. Germline V CDR1 and CDR2: SGHVS, FQNEAQ. Trimming removed 2 bases from V and 4 bases from J; junction bases left unmatched: 5. This CDR3 is built from 16 residues. This CDR3 is CASSLPTSGVYNEQFF. The DNA of the CDR3 is TGTGCCAGCAGCTTACCCACTAGCGGGGTTTACAATGAGCAGTTCTTC. Variable domain in full (rest from reference TRBV7-8 and TRBJ2-1): GAGVSQSPRYKVAKRGQDVALRCDPISGHVSLFWYQQALGQGPEFLTYFQNEAQLDKSGLPSDRFFAERPEGSVSTLKIQRTQQEDSAVYLCASSLPTSGVYNEQFFGPGTRLTVL.

The chain uses TRBV7-1 and TRBJ2-7, with D possibly being TRBD1 (5 bases). TRBV7-1 is known as an ORF, though its function is uncertain. The V gene lost 3 bases and the J gene lost 0 bases, with 18 bases spanning the gap. The CDR3 length is 17 residues. The CDR3 region has the DNA TGTGCCAGCAGCTCTACCCCTTTTACCAGGGCCTCCTACGAGCAGTACTTC. Translated, it gives CASSSTPFTRASYEQYF.